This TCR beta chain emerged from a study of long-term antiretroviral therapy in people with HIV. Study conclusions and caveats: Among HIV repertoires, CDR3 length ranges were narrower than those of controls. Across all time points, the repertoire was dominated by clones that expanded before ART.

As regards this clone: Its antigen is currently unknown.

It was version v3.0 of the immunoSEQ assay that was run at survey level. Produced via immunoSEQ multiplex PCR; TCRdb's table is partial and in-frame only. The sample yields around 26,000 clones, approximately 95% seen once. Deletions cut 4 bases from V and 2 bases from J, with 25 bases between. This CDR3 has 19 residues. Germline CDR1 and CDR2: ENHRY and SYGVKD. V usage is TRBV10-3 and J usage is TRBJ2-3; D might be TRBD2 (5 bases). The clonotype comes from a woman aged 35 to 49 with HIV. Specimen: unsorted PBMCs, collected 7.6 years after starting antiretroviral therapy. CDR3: CAISGKSEEGLGNTDTQYF. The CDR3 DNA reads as TGTGCCATCAGTGGAAAATCCGAAGAGGGCTTAGGGAACACAGATACGCAGTATTTT.